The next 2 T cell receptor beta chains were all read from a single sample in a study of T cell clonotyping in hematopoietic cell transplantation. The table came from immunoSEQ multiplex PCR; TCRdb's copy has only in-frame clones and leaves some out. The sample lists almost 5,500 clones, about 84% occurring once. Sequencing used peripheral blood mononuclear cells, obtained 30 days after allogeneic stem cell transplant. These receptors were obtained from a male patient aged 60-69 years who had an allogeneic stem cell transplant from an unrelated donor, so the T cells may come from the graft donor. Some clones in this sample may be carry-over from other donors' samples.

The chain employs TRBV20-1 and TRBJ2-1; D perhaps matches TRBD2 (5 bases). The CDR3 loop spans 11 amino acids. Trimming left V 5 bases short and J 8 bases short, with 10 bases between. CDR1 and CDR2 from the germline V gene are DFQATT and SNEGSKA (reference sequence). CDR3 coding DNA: TGCAGTGCTCGCTCCGGGGATGAGCAGTTCTTC. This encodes CSARSGDEQFF.

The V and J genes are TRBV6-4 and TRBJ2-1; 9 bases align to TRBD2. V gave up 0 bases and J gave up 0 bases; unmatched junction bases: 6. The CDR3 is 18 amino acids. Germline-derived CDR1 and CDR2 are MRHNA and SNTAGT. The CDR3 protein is CASSDSKIAGASYNEQFF. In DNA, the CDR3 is TGTGCCAGCAGTGACTCTAAAATAGCGGGAGCCTCCTACAATGAGCAGTTCTTC.